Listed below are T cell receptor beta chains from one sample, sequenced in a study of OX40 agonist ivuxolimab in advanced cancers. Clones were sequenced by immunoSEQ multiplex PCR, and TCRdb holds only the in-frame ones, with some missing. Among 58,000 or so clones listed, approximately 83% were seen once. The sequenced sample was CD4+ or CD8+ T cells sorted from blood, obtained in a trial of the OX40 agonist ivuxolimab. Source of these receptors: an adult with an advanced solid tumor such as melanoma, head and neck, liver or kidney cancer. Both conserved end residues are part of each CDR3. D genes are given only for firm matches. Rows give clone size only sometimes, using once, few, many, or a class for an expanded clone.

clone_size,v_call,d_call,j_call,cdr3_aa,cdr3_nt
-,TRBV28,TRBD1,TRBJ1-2,CASSYGDRALYGYTF,TGTGCCAGCAGTTACGGGGACAGGGCTCTCTATGGCTACACCTTC
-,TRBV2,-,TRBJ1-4,CASSELEKLFF,TGTGCCAGCAGTGAACTGGAAAAACTGTTTTTT
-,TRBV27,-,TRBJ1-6,CASNRGNYNSPLHF,TGTGCCAGCAATCGAGGCAACTATAATTCACCCCTCCACTTT
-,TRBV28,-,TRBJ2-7,CASRGGQSSYEQYF,TGTGCCAGCAGGGGCGGACAGAGCTCCTACGAGCAGTACTTC
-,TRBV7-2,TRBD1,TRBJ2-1,CASSLVIGGVEQFF,TGTGCCAGCAGCTTAGTTATAGGGGGCGTTGAGCAGTTCTTC
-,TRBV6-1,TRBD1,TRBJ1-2,CASSEAGTGGFYGYTF,TGTGCCAGCAGTGAAGCGGGGACAGGGGGCTTCTATGGCTACACCTTC
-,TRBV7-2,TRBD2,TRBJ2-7,CASSLAPSGRVTPYEQYF,TGTGCCAGCAGCTTAGCGCCCAGCGGGAGGGTTACCCCCTACGAGCAGTACTTC
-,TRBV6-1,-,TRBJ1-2,CASSEADLYGYTF,TGTGCCAGCAGTGAAGCGGACCTTTATGGCTACACCTTC
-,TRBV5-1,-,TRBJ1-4,CASSPEGQKNEKLFF,TGCGCCAGCAGCCCTGAGGGGCAGAAAAATGAAAAACTGTTTTTT
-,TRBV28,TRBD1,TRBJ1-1,CASSLWGQGNTEAFF,TGTGCCAGCAGTTTATGGGGACAGGGGAACACTGAAGCTTTCTTT
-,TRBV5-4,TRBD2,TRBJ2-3,CASSPRVSGGVTDTQYF,TGTGCCAGCAGCCCTCGCGTCAGCGGGGGTGTAACAGATACGCAGTATTTT
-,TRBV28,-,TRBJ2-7,CASSVTGQGGSYEQYF,TGTGCCAGCAGTGTGACGGGGCAGGGAGGCTCCTACGAGCAGTACTTC
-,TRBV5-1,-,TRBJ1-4,CASSPDGAQNEKLFF,TGCGCCAGCAGCCCGGACGGGGCACAGAATGAAAAACTGTTTTTT
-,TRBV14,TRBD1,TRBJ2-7,CASENPGGYSYEQYF,TGTGCCAGCGAAAACCCAGGGGGCTACTCCTACGAGCAGTACTTC
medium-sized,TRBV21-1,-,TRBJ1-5,CASSGRLRDNNQPQHF,TGTGCCAGCAGCGGAAGACTCCGGGACAACAATCAGCCCCAGCATTTT
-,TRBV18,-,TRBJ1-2,CASSRQGGDGYTF,TGTGCCAGCTCACGCCAGGGAGGGGATGGCTACACCTTC
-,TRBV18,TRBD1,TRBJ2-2,CASSPGQGGTGELFF,TGTGCCAGCTCACCAGGACAGGGCGGCACCGGGGAGCTGTTTTTT